This entry lists 14 T cell receptor beta chains sequenced from one sample in a study of vaccination effects on CD4 cells after COVID-19 (dated by TCRdb to 2022 to 2024). To identify antigen-specific CD4+ T cell clonotypes by their expansion, the ViraFEST assay first stimulated PBMC with viral peptide pools and then applied TCR sequencing. After about 9 days of culture, CD4+ T cells were isolated with the EasySep CD4+ T cell isolation kit. Healthy vaccine recipients had no prior SARS-CoV-2 infection, confirmed by negative nucleocapsid antibodies before and after vaccination. Preparation of the library involved the immunoSEQ multiplex PCR assay. As stored in TCRdb, this immuneACCESS dataset retains in-frame rearrangements with V and J assigned. A fraction of the clones does not appear; measured against another copy, unresolved V genes explain less than half of the discrepancy, and the remainder lacks a known reason. The sample table records 50,000 or so clones; 79% of these occur just once. The top ten clones comprise approximately 6% of the sample.

What these receptors recognize is not known. The source was CD4+ T cells from PBMCs cultured with HCoV-OC43 spike peptides, collected before COVID-19 vaccination. The meaning of the sample's cell subset or site label: HCoV-OC43 spike overlapping peptide pool stimulation. These TCRs come from a human donor who received a COVID-19 vaccine.

The V and J genes are TRBV30 and TRBJ1-5; 8 bases are shared with TRBD1. Germline CDR1 is GTSNPN and CDR2 is SVGIG (reference sequence). CDR3 length: 15 residues. V shed 3 bases, J shed 7 bases, and the junction held 11 bases outside the gene matches. CDR3 in amino acids: CAWSEGQAPGQPQHF. Written as DNA, the CDR3 is TGTGCCTGGAGCGAGGGACAGGCCCCGGGGCAGCCCCAGCATTTT.

The gene calls are TRBV19 and TRBJ1-1; D is possibly TRBD1 (6 bases). In germline, CDR1 is LNHDA, CDR2 SQIVND (reference sequence). Trimming cost V 7 bases and J 1 base, with 19 bases left between them. This CDR3 has 16 residues. CDR3 sequence: CASNRALSGENTEAFF. The CDR3 DNA sequence: TGTGCCAGTAACCGGGCCCTTTCAGGGGAGAACACTGAAGCTTTCTTT.

The chain uses TRBV30 and TRBJ2-3; D is ambiguous. The CDR3 has 12 amino acids. V was shortened by 0 bases and J by 9 bases, with 10 bases between the two germline ends. In germline, CDR1 is GTSNPN, CDR2 SVGIG (reference sequence). CDR3 coding DNA: TGTGCCTGGAGTGTATCAGCTGGGACGCAGTATTTT. Encoded protein: CAWSVSAGTQYF.

The chain has TRBV9 and TRBJ2-5, with 7 bases that match TRBD2. Germline assignment: CDR1 SGDLS and CDR2 YYNGEE. Trimming at V came to 4 bases and at J to 5 bases, leaving 11 bases not matched to a gene. There are 15 residues in the CDR3. In DNA, the CDR3 is TGTGCCAGCAGCCTACGGGGGGTCGGGGAGGAGACCCAGTACTTC. Protein: CASSLRGVGEETQYF.

J is TRBJ2-1 and V is TRBV29-1; no firm D call. CDR1 is SQVTM, CDR2 ANQGSEA, per germline. This CDR3 region has 11 residues. Trimming pared 3 bases from V and 3 bases from J, leaving 3 bases between. The DNA for the CDR3 is TGCAGCGTTGACAGCTACAATGAGCAGTTCTTC. This translates into CSVDSYNEQFF.

The rearrangement links TRBV7-2 to TRBJ2-7; 8 nucleotides align to TRBD1. The CDR3 has 14 amino acids. V shed 5 bases and J 6 bases; nucleotides not matched to a gene: 9. Germline loops: CDR1 SGHTA, CDR2 FQGNSA. CDR3: CASSPRTGMGEQYV. The CDR3 bases are TGTGCCAGCAGCCCCCGGACAGGGATGGGCGAGCAGTACGTC.

This chain links TRBV2 with TRBJ1-3; TRBD1 aligns across 7 bases. Germline V gene sequence: CDR1 SNHLY, CDR2 FYNNEI. CDR3 length: 15 amino acids. J was trimmed by 3 bases and V by 5 bases; bases with no gene match: 7. In DNA form, the CDR3 reads TGTGCCAGCAGTATCGGGGGACAGAGTGGAAACACCATATATTTT. This gives the protein CASSIGGQSGNTIYF.

The V gene is TRBV19, the J gene TRBJ2-5; D might be TRBD1 (6 bases). CDR3 size: 14 residues. The V and J ends lost 9 bases and 4 bases respectively, with 18 bases between them. CDR1 and CDR2 (germline): LNHDA, SQIVND (reference sequence). CDR3 bases: TGTGCCAGCTCGGACAGCCGAGGAAGAGAGACCCAGTACTTC. Its translation: CASSDSRGRETQYF.

V is TRBV7-2 and J is TRBJ2-5; D uncertain. Germline CDR1 SGHTA, CDR2 FQGNSA. Trimming left V 0 bases short and J 0 bases short, with 5 bases between. There are 14 residues in the CDR3. For the CDR3, the DNA is TGTGCCAGCAGCTTAGCGGGGAACCAAGAGACCCAGTACTTC. It specifies CASSLAGNQETQYF.

V and J are TRBV3-1 (or the pseudogene TRBV3-2) and TRBJ2-5; 10 bases agree with TRBD1. The CDR3 extends over 15 amino acids. In germline, CDR1 is LGHDT, CDR2 YNNKEL (reference sequence). V gave up 1 base and J gave up 4 bases; unmatched junction bases: 3. The CDR3 coding sequence is TGTGCCAGCAGCCAAGGGACAGGGGGTGGAGAGACCCAGTACTTC. Protein sequence: CASSQGTGGGETQYF.

V gene TRBV29-1 combines with J gene TRBJ1-3; D remains ambiguous. V dropped 6 bases and J dropped 0 bases, with 12 bases sitting between them. CDR1 SQVTM and CDR2 ANQGSEA come from the germline V gene. The CDR3 sequence is 14 residues long. DNA of the CDR3: TGCAGCGTAGCGGGTGGAACCTCTGGAAACACCATATATTTT. Its protein is CSVAGGTSGNTIYF.

V gene TRBV30 combines with J gene TRBJ2-1; D possibly uses TRBD1 or TRBD2 (5 bases each). Germline V gene lookup returns CDR1 GTSNPN and CDR2 SVGIG (reference sequence). The CDR3 spans 15 residues. V was clipped by 4 bases and J by 1 base, with 14 bases between them. CDR3 sequence reads: CAWTAGGGSYNEQFF. The CDR3 DNA reads as TGTGCCTGGACCGCTGGTGGGGGTTCCTACAATGAGCAGTTCTTC. Combining the CDR3 with reference TRBV30 and TRBJ2-1 gives the whole variable domain SQTIHQWPATLVQPVGSPLSLECTVEGTSNPNLYWYRQAAGRGLQLLFYSVGIGQISSEVPQNLSASRPQDRQFILSSKKLLLSDSGFYLCAWTAGGGSYNEQFFGPGTRLTVL.

The J gene is TRBJ1-1, the V gene TRBV18; weak D call: TRBD1 (6 bases). This CDR3 spans 16 amino acids. Germline V gene sequence: CDR1 KGHSH, CDR2 LQKENI. The V end lost 3 bases, the J end lost 0 bases, and 14 bases lay between the germline ends. CDR3 sequence: CASSPATGGLNTEAFF. The CDR3 DNA sequence: TGTGCCAGCTCACCGGCGACAGGTGGATTGAACACTGAAGCTTTCTTT. Using reference TRBV18 and TRBJ1-1 for the parts outside the CDR3, the full variable domain is NAGVMQNPRHLVRRRGQEARLRCSPMKGHSHVYWYRQLPEEGLKFMVYLQKENIIDESGMPKERFSAEFPKEGPSILRIQQVVRGDSAAYFCASSPATGGLNTEAFFGQGTRLTVV.

The rearrangement joins TRBV21-1 to TRBJ1-5. TRBV21-1 is listed as a pseudogene. The CDR3 runs to 13 residues. The CDR3: CASSPPVGQPQHF. The CDR3 DNA sequence: TGTGCCAGCAGTCCTCCTGTCGGGCAGCCCCAGCATTTT.